This TCR beta chain was identified in a study of T cells after yellow fever vaccination. About the research overall: Preparation used SMART-Seq v4 Ultra Low Input for the low-cell-number fractions.

The germline CDR1 and CDR2 sequences are LGHNA and YSLEER. This CDR3 is 15 amino acids long. J gave up 6 bases and V 0 bases, and 4 bases lay outside the gene matches. General study findings and limits: Most primary-vaccination clones recurred post-booster (around 97% CD4, roughly 87% CD8). CD4 and CD8 compartments shared a small share of clonotypes, likely from convergent recombination.

UMIs were added to TCR cDNA along with a universal primer site when it was made by 5'RACE template switching. Each CDR3 protein is one row after TCRdb ran MiXCR on the 5' RACE reads. The data hold roughly 500,000 distinct CDR3 sequences, with about 19% observed a single time. To note about this clonotype: Its antigen is unknown.

The clonotype was recovered from a man aged 30-40 years who received the YFV17D yellow fever vaccine. The chain combines TRBV4-3 with TRBJ2-2, with TRBD2 matching 7 bases. This specimen was PBMCs, taken 15 days after the yellow fever booster vaccination. The CDR3 reads CASSQDRLAAGELFF. CDR3 bases: TGCGCCAGCAGCCAAGATAGGCTAGCGGCCGGGGAGCTGTTTTTT.